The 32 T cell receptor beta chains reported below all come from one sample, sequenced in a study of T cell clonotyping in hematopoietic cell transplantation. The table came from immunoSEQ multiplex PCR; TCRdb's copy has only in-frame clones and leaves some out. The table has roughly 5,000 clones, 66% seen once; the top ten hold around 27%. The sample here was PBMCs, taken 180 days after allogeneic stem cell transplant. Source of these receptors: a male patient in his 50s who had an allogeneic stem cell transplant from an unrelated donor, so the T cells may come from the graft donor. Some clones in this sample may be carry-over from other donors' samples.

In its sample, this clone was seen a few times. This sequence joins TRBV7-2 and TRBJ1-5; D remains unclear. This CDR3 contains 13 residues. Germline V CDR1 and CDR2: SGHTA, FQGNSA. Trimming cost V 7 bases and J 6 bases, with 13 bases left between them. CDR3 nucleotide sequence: TGTGCCAGCACCCCAAACTTAGGTCAGCCCCAGCATTTT. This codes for CASTPNLGQPQHF.

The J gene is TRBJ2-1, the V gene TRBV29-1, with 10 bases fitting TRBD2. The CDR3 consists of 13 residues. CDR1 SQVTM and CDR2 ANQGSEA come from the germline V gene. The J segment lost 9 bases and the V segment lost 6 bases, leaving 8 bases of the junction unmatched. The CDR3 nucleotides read TGCAGCGTCCTAGCGGGAGCTAAGGGTGAGCAGTTCTTC. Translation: CSVLAGAKGEQFF.

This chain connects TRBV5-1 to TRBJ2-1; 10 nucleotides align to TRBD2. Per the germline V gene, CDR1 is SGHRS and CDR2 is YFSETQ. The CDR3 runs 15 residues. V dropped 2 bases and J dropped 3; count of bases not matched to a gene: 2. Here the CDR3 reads CASSFLAGDYNEQFF. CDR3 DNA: TGCGCCAGCAGCTTCCTAGCGGGAGACTACAATGAGCAGTTCTTC.

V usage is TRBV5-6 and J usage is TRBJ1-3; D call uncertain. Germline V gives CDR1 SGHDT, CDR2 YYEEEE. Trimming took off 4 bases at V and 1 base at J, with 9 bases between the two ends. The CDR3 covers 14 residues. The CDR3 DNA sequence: TGTGCCAGCAGCCCCGGTGGATCTGGAAACACCATATATTTT. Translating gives CASSPGGSGNTIYF.

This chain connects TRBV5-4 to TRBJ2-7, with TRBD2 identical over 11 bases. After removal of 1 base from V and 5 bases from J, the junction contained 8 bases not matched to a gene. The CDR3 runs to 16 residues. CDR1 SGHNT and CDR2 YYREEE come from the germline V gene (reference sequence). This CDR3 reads CASSLRLAGGWDEQYF. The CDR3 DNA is TGTGCCAGCAGCTTGAGGCTAGCGGGAGGATGGGACGAGCAGTACTTC.

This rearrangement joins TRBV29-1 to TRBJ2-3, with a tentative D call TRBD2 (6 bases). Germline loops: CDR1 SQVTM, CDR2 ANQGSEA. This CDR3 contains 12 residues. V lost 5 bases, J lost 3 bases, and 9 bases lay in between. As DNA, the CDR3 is TGCAGCGTTAAGGAGGGAACAGATACGCAGTATTTT. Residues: CSVKEGTDTQYF.

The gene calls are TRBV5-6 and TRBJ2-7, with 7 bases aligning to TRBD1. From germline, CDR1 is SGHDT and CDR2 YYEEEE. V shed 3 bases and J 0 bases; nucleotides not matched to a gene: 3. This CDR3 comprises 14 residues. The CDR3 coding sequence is TGTGCCAGCAGCTACGGGACAGCCTCCTACGAGCAGTACTTC. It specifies CASSYGTASYEQYF.

This CDR3 is CASSSANTGELFF. The DNA for the CDR3 is TGTGCCAGCAGTTCAGCGAACACCGGGGAGCTGTTTTTT. The chain combines TRBV27 with TRBJ2-2; no clear D gene. Trimming pared 4 bases from V and 0 bases from J, leaving 3 bases between. The CDR3 has 13 amino acids. Per the germline V gene, CDR1 is MNHEY and CDR2 is SMNVEV (reference sequence).

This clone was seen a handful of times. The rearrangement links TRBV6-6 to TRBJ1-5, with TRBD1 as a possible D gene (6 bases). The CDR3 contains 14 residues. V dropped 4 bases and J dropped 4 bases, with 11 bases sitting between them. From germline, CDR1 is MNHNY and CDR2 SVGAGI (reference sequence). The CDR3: CASSSTGANQPQHF. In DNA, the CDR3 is TGTGCCAGCAGTTCCACGGGGGCTAATCAGCCCCAGCATTTT.

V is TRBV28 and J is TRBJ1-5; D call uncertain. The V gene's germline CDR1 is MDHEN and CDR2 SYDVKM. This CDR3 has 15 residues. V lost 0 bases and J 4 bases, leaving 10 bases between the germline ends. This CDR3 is CASSLWQNLNQPQHF. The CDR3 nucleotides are TGTGCCAGCAGTTTATGGCAGAACCTAAATCAGCCCCAGCATTTT.

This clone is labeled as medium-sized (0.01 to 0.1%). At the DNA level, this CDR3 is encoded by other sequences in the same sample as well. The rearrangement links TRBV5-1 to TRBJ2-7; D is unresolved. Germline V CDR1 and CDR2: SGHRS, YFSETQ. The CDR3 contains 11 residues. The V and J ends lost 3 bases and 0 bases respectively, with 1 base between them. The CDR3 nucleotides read TGCGCCAGCAGCTCCTCCTACGAGCAGTACTTC. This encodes CASSSSYEQYF.

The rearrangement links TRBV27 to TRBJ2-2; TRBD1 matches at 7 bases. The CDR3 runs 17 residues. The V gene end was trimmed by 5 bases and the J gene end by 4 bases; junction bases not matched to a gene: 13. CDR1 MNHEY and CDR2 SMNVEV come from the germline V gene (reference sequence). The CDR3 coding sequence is TGTGCCAGCAGTCCCACCCCCGACAGGGAGATCACCGGGGAGCTGTTTTTT. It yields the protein CASSPTPDREITGELFF.

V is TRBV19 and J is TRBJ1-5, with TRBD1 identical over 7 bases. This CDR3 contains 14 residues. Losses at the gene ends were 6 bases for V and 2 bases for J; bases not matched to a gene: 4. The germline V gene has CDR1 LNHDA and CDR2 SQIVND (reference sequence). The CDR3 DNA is TGTGCCAGTAGGAGGGACAGCCGCAATCAGCCCCAGCATTTT. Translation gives CASRRDSRNQPQHF. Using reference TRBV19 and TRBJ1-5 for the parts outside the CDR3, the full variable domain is DGGITQSPKYLFRKEGQNVTLSCEQNLNHDAMYWYRQDPGQGLRLIYYSQIVNDFQKGDIAEGYSVSREKKESFPLTVTSAQKNPTAFYLCASRRDSRNQPQHFGDGTRLSIL.

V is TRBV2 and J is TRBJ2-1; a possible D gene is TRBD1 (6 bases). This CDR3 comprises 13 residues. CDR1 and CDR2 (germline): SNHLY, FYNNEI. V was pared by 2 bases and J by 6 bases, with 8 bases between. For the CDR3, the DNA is TGTGCCAGCAGTGAAAGACAGGTCAATGAGCAGTTCTTC. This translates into CASSERQVNEQFF.

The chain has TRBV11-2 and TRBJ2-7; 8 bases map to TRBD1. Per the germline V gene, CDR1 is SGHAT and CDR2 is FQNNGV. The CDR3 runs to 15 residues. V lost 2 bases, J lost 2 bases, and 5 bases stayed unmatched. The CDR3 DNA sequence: TGTGCCAGCAGCTTACCCGGGACAGGAACCTACGAGCAGTACTTC. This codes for CASSLPGTGTYEQYF.

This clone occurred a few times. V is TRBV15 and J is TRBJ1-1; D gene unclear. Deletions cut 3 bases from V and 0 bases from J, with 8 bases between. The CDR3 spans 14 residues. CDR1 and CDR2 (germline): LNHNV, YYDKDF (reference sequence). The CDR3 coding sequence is TGTGCCACCAGCAGTGCGACTATGAACACTGAAGCTTTCTTT. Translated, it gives CATSSATMNTEAFF.

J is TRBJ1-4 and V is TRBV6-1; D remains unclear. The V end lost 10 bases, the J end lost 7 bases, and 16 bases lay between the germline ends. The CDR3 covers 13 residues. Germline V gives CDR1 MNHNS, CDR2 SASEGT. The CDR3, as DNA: TGTGCCACTCAGGTCGGGGTAGGTGAAAAACTGTTTTTT. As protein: CATQVGVGEKLFF.

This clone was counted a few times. This CDR3 is CASSSLESGYTF. As DNA, the CDR3 is TGTGCCAGCAGCTCTTTGGAGTCAGGCTACACCTTC. The rearrangement links TRBV13 to TRBJ1-2; D gene ambiguous. The CDR3 is 12 amino acids. The germline V and J ends were trimmed by 4 bases and 8 bases, with 11 bases remaining between them. CDR1 and CDR2 from the germline V gene are PRHDT and FYEKMQ (reference sequence).

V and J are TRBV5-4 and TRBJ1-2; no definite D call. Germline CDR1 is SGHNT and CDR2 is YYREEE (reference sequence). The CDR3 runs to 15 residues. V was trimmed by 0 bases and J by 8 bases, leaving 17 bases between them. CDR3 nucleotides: TGTGCCAGCAGCTTGGGTTCGGTGGGAGTGCAGGGCTACACCTTC. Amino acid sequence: CASSLGSVGVQGYTF.

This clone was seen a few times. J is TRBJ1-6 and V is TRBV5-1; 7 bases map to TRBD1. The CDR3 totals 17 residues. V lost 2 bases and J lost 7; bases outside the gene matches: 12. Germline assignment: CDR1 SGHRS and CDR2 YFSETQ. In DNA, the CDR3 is TGCGCCAGCAGCTTAGACGCTTCGACAGGGAGGAATTCACCCCTCCACTTT. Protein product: CASSLDASTGRNSPLHF.

CDR3 in amino acids: CASSLTGGQYF. In nucleotides, the CDR3 is TGTGCCAGCAGTTTAACAGGTGGGCAGTACTTC. J is TRBJ2-7 and V is TRBV28; perhaps TRBD1 as D (5 bases). The CDR3 has 11 amino acids. Germline CDR1 and CDR2: MDHEN and SYDVKM. V was shortened by 2 bases and J by 9 bases, with 8 bases between the two germline ends.

The CDR3 DNA reads TGTGCCAGCAGTGCCTCAGGTGGCAATCAGCCCCAGCATTTT. It encodes CASSASGGNQPQHF. The chain links TRBV25-1 to TRBJ1-5, with no clear D. The CDR3 length is 14 residues. Trimming took off 4 bases at V and 2 bases at J, with 9 bases between the two ends. In germline, CDR1 is MGHDK, CDR2 SYGVNS. Combining the CDR3 with reference TRBV25-1 and TRBJ1-5 gives the whole variable domain EADIYQTPRYLVIGTGKKITLECSQTMGHDKMYWYQQDPGMELHLIHYSYGVNSTEKGDLSSESTVSRIRTEHFPLTLESARPSHTSQYLCASSASGGNQPQHFGDGTRLSIL.

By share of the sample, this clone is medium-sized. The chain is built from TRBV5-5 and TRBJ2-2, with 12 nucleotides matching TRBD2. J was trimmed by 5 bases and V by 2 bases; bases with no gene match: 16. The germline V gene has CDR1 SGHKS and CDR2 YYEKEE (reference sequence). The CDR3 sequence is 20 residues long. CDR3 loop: CASSFPPPSGRALGTGELFF. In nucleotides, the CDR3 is TGTGCCAGCAGCTTTCCCCCTCCTAGCGGGAGGGCCTTAGGAACCGGGGAGCTGTTTTTT.

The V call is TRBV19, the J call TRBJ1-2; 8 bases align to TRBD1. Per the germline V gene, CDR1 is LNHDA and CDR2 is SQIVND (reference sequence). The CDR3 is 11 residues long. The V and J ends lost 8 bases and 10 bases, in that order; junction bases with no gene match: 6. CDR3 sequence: CASLAGGAYTF. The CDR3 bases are TGTGCCAGTCTGGCAGGGGGCGCCTACACCTTC.

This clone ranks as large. The CDR3 region is CATSREPTPTYEQYF. The CDR3 region has the DNA TGTGCCACCAGCAGAGAACCCACTCCGACCTACGAGCAGTACTTC. V usage is TRBV15 and J usage is TRBJ2-7; D not resolved. CDR1 is LNHNV, CDR2 YYDKDF, per germline (reference sequence). CDR3 length: 15 residues. V was clipped by 0 bases and J by 2 bases, with 11 bases between them. Full variable domain (remainder filled in from reference TRBV15 and TRBJ2-7): DAMVIQNPRYQVTQFGKPVTLSCSQTLNHNVMYWYQQKSSQAPKLLFHYYDKDFNNEADTPDNFQSRRPNTSFCFLDIRSPGLGDTAMYLCATSREPTPTYEQYFGPGTRLTVT.

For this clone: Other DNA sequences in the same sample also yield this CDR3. In DNA, the CDR3 is TGTGCCAGTAGTCCTCGGACAGGGATCTCCTACGAGCAGTACTTC. It translates to CASSPRTGISYEQYF. V and J are TRBV19 and TRBJ2-7; TRBD1 matches 8 bases. The CDR3 sequence is 15 residues long. V was clipped by 5 bases and J by 0 bases; unmatched bases: 6. Germline V lookup: CDR1 LNHDA, CDR2 SQIVND (reference sequence). The full variable domain, its missing parts supplied by reference TRBV19 and TRBJ2-7, is DGGITQSPKYLFRKEGQNVTLSCEQNLNHDAMYWYRQDPGQGLRLIYYSQIVNDFQKGDIAEGYSVSREKKESFPLTVTSAQKNPTAFYLCASSPRTGISYEQYFGPGTRLTVT.

The CDR3 DNA sequence: TGCGCCAGCAGCTTTACCCAGGTGAATCAGCCCCAGCATTTT. Its protein is CASSFTQVNQPQHF. The chain links TRBV5-1 to TRBJ1-5; no definite D call. The germline gives CDR1 SGHRS, CDR2 YFSETQ. The CDR3 is made up of 14 amino acids. V lost 2 bases and J lost 4, with 10 bases in between. The variable domain in full, completed from reference TRBV5-1 and TRBJ1-5, reads KAGVTQTPRYLIKTRGQQVTLSCSPISGHRSVSWYQQTPGQGLQFLFEYFSETQRNKGNFPGRFSGRQFSNSRSEMNVSTLELGDSALYLCASSFTQVNQPQHFGDGTRLSIL.

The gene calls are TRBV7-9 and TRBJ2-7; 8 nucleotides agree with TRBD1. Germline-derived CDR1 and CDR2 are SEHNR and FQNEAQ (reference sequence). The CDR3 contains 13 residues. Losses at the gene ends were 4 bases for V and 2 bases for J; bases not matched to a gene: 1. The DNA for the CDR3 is TGTGCCAGCAGCTCGACAGGGGCCTACGAGCAGTACTTC. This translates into CASSSTGAYEQYF.

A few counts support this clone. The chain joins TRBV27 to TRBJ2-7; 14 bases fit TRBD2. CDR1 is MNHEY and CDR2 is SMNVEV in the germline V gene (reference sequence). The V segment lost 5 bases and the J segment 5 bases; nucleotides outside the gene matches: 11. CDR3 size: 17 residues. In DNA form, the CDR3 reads TGTGCCAGCAGTGCACCGGGACTAGCGGGAGTTCGGAACGAGCAGTACTTC. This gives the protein CASSAPGLAGVRNEQYF.

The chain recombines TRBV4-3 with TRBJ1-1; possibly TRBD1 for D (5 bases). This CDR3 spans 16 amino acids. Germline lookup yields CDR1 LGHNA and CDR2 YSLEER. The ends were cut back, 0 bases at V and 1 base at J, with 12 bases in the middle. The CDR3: CASSQDGGTGNTEAFF. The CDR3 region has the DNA TGCGCCAGCAGCCAAGACGGGGGGACGGGGAACACTGAAGCTTTCTTT.

CDR3 DNA: TGTGCCAGCAGCGTGACTAGCGCAGCCTACGAGCAGTACTTC. It codes for CASSVTSAAYEQYF. This chain connects TRBV6-5 to TRBJ2-7; 8 bases align to TRBD2. The germline CDR1 and CDR2 sequences are MNHEY and SVGAGI. The CDR3 sequence is 14 residues long. V trimming: 6 bases; J trimming: 2 bases; junction bases outside the gene matches: 6.

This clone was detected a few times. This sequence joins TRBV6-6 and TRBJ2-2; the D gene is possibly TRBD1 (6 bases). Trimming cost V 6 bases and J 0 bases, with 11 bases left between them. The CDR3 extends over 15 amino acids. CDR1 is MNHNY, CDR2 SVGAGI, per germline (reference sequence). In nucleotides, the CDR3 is TGTGCCAGCAGAAAGGACAGTGCGAACACCGGGGAGCTGTTTTTT. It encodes CASRKDSANTGELFF.